Below are 15 T cell receptor beta chains sequenced from a single sample in a study of PD-L1 blockade in urothelial cancer (dated by TCRdb to about 2017). According to the study, the label for this sample's time point signals: pretreatment peripheral blood. To prepare the library, the immunoSEQ multiplex PCR assay was applied. TCRdb's version of the immuneACCESS table is confined to in-frame rearrangements and falls short of the full clone set. An unresolved V gene accounts for under half of the shortfall where checked; the remainder is of unknown origin. For this sample the table gives approximately 47,000 clones, of which 82% were detected only once. In total, the top ten clones hold about 1.7% of the sample. The input for sequencing was PBMCs, taken around atezolizumab (anti-PD-L1) treatment. The receptors were sampled from a man between 45 and 60 years old with urothelial cancer.

Regarding this clone: One end of the junction fails to match germline, which may point to a read error. J is TRBJ2-1 and V is TRBV5-8; weak D call: TRBD2 (6 bases). The CDR3 covers 15 residues. CDR1 is SGHTS and CDR2 is YDEGEE in the germline V gene. In nucleotides, the CDR3 is TGTGCCAGCAGTTTGGACGGCGGGGTCTACAATGAGCAGTTCTTC. It translates to CASSLDGGVYNEQFF.

The chain employs TRBV7-2 and TRBJ2-7, with D maybe TRBD2 (5 bases). The CDR3 covers 14 residues. Trimming cost V 2 bases and J 2 bases, with 10 bases left between them. Looked up from germline, CDR1 is SGHTA and CDR2 is FQGNSA. The CDR3 DNA reads as TGTGCCAGCAGCTTAAGCGGCGGTGCCTACGAGCAGTACGTC. As protein: CASSLSGGAYEQYV.

This chain connects TRBV4-2 to TRBJ1-5, with 7 bases aligning to TRBD1. CDR1 and CDR2 from the germline V gene are LGHNA and YNFKEQ. J was trimmed by 4 bases and V by 3 bases; bases with no gene match: 3. The CDR3 sequence is 14 residues long. The CDR3 here is CASSHTTGNQPQHF. The CDR3 DNA is TGTGCCAGCAGCCATACGACAGGGAATCAGCCCCAGCATTTT.

The rearrangement joins TRBV19 to TRBJ1-3; D gene unclear. The CDR3 consists of 15 residues. Per germline, CDR1 LNHDA and CDR2 SQIVND (reference sequence). The V and J ends lost 3 bases and 4 bases respectively, with 13 bases between them. The CDR3 spells CASSIASNRGNTIYF. The CDR3 region has the DNA TGTGCCAGTAGTATCGCCTCCAACAGAGGAAACACCATATATTTT.

The rearrangement joins TRBV12-5 to TRBJ2-2, with D possibly TRBD1 on 6 matching bases. There are 15 residues in the CDR3. The V end lost 0 bases, the J end lost 1 base, and 6 bases lay between the germline ends. CDR1 and CDR2 from the germline V gene are LGHNT and FRNRAP. CDR3 sequence reads: CASGLVQGNTGELFF. CDR3 coding DNA: TGTGCTAGTGGTTTGGTACAGGGGAACACCGGGGAGCTGTTTTTT.

V usage is TRBV29-1 and J usage is TRBJ1-3; D may be TRBD1 (5 bases). Germline-derived CDR1 and CDR2 are SQVTM and ANQGSEA. V lost 1 base and J 4 bases, leaving 5 bases between the germline ends. The CDR3 runs to 12 residues. CDR3 bases: TGCAGCGTTGAAGGACAGGGAAACACCATATATTTT. This gives the protein CSVEGQGNTIYF.

V gene TRBV6-5 combines with J gene TRBJ2-1; possible D gene TRBD1, 6 bases. Germline CDR1 reads MNHEY; CDR2 reads SVGAGI. The germline V and J ends were trimmed by 10 bases and 9 bases, with 22 bases remaining between them. The CDR3 is 14 residues long. The CDR3 DNA follows: TGTGCCACCCGGGCCCCTCCTAGGGGGAGTGAGCAGTTCTTC. It specifies CATRAPPRGSEQFF.

This chain uses TRBV5-1 with TRBJ2-2; D is possibly TRBD1 (6 bases). V shed 6 bases and J shed 1 base, with 13 bases lying between them. This CDR3 has 15 amino acids. CDR1 and CDR2 from the germline V gene are SGHRS and YFSETQ. Here the CDR3 DNA reads TGCGCCAGCAATCCGGCGACAGGGAACACCGGGGAGCTGTTTTTT. This codes for CASNPATGNTGELFF.

The chain links TRBV7-9 to TRBJ1-5; D is undetermined. Trimming shortened V by 3 bases and J by 5 bases, and 5 bases separated the two germline ends. Germline assignment: CDR1 SEHNR and CDR2 FQNEAQ (reference sequence). CDR3 length equals 12 residues. The CDR3 loop reads CASSFGDQPQHF. CDR3 nucleotides: TGTGCCAGCAGCTTTGGAGATCAGCCCCAGCATTTT.

The chain couples TRBV6-1 to TRBJ2-3, with 9 bases lining up with TRBD2. Germline values: CDR1 MNHNS, CDR2 SASEGT. The CDR3 runs 14 residues. V shed 6 bases, J shed 10 bases, and the junction held 11 bases outside the gene matches. CDR3 region: CASRGAGGPLAQYF. As DNA, the CDR3 is TGTGCCAGCAGGGGCGCGGGGGGGCCCCTTGCGCAGTATTTT.

The V call is TRBV2, the J call TRBJ2-1; maybe TRBD1 (5 bases). Between the trimmed V and J ends, which lost 6 bases and 4 bases, there was a span of 19 bases. The CDR3 is made up of 16 amino acids. The germline gives CDR1 SNHLY, CDR2 FYNNEI. CDR3 DNA sequence: TGTGCCAGCAGCCTAAGTCGGCCAGGGTCGTACAATGAGCAGTTCTTC. Amino acid sequence: CASSLSRPGSYNEQFF.

This clone is termed medium-sized. The chain couples TRBV7-6 to TRBJ1-5, with 10 bases lining up with TRBD1. Germline CDR1 and CDR2: SGHVS and FNYEAQ. This CDR3 has 15 amino acids. The V gene end was trimmed by 1 base and the J gene end by 6 bases; junction bases not matched to a gene: 3. The CDR3 nucleotides are TGTGCCAGCAGCTTAGGGGGGACAGGGGCTCAGCCCCAGCATTTT. Encoded protein: CASSLGGTGAQPQHF. Full variable domain (outside the CDR3, taken from reference TRBV7-6 and TRBJ1-5): GAGVSQSPRYKVTKRGQDVALRCDPISGHVSLYWYRQALGQGPEFLTYFNYEAQQDKSGLPNDRFSAERPEGSISTLTIQRTEQRDSAMYRCASSLGGTGAQPQHFGDGTRLSIL.

The chain has TRBV29-1 and TRBJ1-5, with 10 bases lining up with TRBD1. CDR3 size: 18 residues. Trimming cost V 6 bases and J 2 bases; bases outside gene matches: 16. CDR1 is SQVTM, CDR2 ANQGSEA, per germline. CDR3 sequence reads: CSVSNGTGARPGNQPQHF. CDR3 nucleotides: TGCAGCGTCTCTAATGGGACAGGGGCCCGTCCGGGCAATCAGCCCCAGCATTTT.

The chain uses TRBV6-1 and TRBJ2-1; 7 nucleotides agree with TRBD2. The CDR3 is 15 residues long. Germline V gives CDR1 MNHNS, CDR2 SASEGT. Unmatched junction bases numbered 3, after V lost 4 bases and J lost 0 bases. CDR3 DNA: TGTGCCAGCAGTGGCGGGGGAAGCTCCTACAATGAGCAGTTCTTC. Its protein is CASSGGGSSYNEQFF.

The V and J genes are TRBV7-2 and TRBJ1-6, with 7 bases identical to TRBD1. The length of the CDR3 is 18 residues. Germline V gives CDR1 SGHTA, CDR2 FQGNSA. Trimming removed 6 bases from V and 5 bases from J; junction bases left unmatched: 16. For the CDR3, the DNA is TGTGCCAGCAGACATATTACTAAGGAGGGGGCGGATAATTCACCCCTCCACTTT. It codes for CASRHITKEGADNSPLHF.